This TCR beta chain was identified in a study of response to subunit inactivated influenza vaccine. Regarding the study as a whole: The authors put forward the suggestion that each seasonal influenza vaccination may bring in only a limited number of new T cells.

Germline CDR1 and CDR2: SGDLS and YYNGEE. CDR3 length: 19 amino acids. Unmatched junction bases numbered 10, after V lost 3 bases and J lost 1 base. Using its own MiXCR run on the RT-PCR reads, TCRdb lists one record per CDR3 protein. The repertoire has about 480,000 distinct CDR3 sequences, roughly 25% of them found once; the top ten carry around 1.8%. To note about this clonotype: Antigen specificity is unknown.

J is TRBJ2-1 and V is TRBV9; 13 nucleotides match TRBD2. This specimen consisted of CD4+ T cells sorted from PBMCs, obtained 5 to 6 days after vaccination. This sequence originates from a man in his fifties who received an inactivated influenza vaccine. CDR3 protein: CASSAPGLAGSGSYNEQFF. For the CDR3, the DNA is TGTGCCAGCAGCGCCCCGGGACTAGCGGGATCTGGGTCCTACAATGAGCAGTTCTTC.